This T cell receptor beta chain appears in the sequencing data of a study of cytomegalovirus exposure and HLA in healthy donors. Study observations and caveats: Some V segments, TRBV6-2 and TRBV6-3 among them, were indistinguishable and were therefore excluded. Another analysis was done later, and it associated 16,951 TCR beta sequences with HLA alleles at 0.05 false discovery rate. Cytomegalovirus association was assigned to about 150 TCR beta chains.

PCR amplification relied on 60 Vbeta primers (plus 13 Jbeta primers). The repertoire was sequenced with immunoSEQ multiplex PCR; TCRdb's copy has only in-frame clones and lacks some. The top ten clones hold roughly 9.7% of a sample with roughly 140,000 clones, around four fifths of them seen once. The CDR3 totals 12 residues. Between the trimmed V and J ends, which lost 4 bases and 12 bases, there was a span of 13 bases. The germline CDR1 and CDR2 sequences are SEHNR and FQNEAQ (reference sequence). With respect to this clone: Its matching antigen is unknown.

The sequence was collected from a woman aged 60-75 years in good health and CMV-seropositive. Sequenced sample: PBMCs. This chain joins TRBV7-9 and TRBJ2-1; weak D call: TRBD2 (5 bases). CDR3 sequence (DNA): TGTGCCAGCAGCTCCGACTATATAGGGCAGTTCTTC. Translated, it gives CASSSDYIGQFF.